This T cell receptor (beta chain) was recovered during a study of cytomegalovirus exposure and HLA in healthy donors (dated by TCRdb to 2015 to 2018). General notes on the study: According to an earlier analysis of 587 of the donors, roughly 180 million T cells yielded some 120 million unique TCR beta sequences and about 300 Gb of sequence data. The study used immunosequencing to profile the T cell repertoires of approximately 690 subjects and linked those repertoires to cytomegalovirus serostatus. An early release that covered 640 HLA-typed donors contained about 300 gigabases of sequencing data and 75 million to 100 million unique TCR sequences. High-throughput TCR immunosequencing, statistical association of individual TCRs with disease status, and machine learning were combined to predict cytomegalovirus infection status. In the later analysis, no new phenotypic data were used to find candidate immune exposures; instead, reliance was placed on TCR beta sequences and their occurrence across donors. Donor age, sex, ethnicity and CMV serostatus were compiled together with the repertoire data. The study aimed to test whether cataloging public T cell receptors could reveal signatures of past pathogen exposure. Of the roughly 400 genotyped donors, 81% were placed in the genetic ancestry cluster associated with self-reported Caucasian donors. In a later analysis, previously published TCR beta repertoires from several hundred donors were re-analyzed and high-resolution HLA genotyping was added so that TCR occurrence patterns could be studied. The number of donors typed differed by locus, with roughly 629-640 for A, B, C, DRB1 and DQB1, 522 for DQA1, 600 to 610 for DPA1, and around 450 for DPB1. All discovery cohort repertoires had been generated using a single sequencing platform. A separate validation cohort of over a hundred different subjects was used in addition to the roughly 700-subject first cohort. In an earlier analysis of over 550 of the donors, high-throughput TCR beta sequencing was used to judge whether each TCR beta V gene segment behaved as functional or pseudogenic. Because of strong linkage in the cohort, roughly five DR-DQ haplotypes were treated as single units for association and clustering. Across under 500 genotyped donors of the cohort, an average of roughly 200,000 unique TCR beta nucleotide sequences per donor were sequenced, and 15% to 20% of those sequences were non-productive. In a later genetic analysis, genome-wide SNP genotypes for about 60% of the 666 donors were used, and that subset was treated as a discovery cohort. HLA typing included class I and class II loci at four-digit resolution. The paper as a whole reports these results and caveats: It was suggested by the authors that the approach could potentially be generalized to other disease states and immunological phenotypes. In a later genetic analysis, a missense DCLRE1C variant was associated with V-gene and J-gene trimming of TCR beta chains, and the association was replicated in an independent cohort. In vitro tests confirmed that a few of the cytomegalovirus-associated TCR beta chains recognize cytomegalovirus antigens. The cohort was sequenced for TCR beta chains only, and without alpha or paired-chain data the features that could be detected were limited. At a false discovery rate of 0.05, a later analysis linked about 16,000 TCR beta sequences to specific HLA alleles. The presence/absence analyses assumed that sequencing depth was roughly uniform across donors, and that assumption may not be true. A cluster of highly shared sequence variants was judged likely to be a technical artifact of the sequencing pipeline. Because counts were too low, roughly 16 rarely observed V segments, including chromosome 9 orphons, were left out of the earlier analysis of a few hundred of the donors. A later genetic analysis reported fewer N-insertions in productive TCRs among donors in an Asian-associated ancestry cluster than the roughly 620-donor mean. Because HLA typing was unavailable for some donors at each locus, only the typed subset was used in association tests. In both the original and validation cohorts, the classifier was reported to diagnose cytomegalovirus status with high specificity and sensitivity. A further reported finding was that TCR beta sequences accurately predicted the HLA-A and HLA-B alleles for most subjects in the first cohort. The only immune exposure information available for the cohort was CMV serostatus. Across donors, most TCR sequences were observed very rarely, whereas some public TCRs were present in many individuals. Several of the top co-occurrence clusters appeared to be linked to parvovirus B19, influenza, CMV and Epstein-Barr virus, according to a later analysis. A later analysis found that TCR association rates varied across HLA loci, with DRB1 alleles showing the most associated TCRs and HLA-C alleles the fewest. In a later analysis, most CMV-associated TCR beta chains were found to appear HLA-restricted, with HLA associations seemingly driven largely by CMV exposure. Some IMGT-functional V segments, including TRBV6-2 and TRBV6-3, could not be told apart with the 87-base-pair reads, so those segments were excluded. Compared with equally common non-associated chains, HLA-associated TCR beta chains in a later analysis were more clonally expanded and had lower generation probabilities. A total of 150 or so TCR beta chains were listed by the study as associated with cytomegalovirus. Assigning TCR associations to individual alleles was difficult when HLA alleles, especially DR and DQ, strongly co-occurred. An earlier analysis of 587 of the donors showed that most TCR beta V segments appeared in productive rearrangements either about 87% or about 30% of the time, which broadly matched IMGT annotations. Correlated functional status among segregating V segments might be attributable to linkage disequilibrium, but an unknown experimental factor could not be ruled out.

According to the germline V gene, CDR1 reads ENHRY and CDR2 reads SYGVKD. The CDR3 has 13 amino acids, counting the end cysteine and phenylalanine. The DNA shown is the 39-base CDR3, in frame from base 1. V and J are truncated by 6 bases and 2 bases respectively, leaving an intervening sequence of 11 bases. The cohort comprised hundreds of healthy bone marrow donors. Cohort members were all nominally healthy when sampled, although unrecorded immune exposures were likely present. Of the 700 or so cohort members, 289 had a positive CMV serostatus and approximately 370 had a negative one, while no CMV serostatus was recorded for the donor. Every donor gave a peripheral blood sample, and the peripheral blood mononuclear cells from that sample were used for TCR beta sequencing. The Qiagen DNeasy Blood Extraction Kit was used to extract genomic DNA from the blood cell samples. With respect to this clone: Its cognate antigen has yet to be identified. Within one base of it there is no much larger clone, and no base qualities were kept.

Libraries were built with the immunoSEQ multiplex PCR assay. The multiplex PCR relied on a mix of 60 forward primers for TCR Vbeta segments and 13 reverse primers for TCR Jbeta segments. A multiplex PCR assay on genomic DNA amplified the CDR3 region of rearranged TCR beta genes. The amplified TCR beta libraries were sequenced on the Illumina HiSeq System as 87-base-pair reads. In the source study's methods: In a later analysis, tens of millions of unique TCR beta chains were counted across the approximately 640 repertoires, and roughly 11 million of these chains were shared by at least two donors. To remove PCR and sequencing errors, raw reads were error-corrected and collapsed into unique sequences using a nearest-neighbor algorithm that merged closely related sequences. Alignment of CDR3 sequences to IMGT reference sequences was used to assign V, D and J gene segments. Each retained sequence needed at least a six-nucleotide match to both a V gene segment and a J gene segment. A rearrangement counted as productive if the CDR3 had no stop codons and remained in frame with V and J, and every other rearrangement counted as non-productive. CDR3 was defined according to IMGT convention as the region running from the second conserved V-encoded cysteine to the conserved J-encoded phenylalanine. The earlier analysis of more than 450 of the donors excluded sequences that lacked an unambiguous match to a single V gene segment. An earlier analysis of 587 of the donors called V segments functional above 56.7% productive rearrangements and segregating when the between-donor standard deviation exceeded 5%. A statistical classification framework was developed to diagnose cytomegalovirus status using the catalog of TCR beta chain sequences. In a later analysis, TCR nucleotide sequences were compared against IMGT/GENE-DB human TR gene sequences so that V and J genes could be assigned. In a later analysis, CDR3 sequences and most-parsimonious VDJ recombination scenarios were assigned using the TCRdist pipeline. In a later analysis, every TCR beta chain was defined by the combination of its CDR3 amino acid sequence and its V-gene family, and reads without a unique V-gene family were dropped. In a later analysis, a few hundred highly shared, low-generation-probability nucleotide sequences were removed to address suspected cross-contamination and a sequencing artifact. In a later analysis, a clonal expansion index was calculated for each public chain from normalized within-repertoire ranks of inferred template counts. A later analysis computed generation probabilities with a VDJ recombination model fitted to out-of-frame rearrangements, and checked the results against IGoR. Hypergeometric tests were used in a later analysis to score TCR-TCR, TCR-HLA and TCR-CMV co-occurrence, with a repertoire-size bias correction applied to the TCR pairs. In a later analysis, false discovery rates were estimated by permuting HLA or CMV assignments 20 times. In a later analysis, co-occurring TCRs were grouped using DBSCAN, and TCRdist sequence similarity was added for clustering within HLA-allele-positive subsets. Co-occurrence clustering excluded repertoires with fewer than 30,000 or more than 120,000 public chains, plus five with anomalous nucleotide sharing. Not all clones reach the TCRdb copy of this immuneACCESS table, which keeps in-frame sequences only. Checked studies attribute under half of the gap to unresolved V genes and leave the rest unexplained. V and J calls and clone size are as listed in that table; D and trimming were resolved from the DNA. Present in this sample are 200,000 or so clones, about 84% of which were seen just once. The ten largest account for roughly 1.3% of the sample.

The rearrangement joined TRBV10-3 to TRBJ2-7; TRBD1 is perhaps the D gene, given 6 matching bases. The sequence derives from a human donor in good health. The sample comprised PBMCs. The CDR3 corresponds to CAIRTGSTYEQYF. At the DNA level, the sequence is TGTGCCATCAGGACAGGCTCCACCTACGAGCAGTACTTC.